Following are 20 T cell receptor beta chains from one sample sequenced in a study of blood T cells in healthy people across ages (dated by TCRdb to the mid-2010s). To prepare the library, 5' RACE was applied. TCRdb names Illumina HiSeq 2500 as the instrument used. The second PCR ran for roughly 7 to 11 cycles and used a J-beta primer mix along with a sample-barcoded 5' primer. TCRdb itself trimmed the public reads at Q25 with fastp, ran MiXCR and retained productive beta chains. Here each entry gathers all rows of one CDR3 protein and keeps the most common genes and DNA. The sample contains some 800,000 distinct CDR3 sequences, under 45% of them found a single time. The ten largest account for about a fifth of the sample. Sequences were obtained from blood. The receptors here all came from a man aged 60 to 69 in good health.

In its sample, this clonotype was seen many times. The rearrangement joins TRBV28 to TRBJ2-5; D not resolved. This CDR3 region has 12 residues. Trimming took 8 bases from V and 4 from J, leaving 11 bases between them. Germline loops: CDR1 MDHEN, CDR2 SYDVKM. CDR3 protein: CASERGRETQYF. In DNA form, the CDR3 reads TGTGCCAGCGAACGCGGCAGAGAGACCCAGTACTTC.

The V call is TRBV29-1, the J call TRBJ1-1; D is possibly TRBD1 (5 bases). Germline CDR1 SQVTM, CDR2 ANQGSEA. Trimming cost V 3 bases and J 5 bases, with 13 bases left between them. This CDR3 region has 13 residues. Here the CDR3 DNA reads TGCAGCGTTGATGCGGGGCCGGGGACTGAAGCTTTCTTT. It translates to CSVDAGPGTEAFF. The entire variable domain, with the rest obtained from reference TRBV29-1 and TRBJ1-1, is as follows: SAVISQKPSRDICQRGTSLTIQCQVDSQVTMMFWYRQQPGQSLTLIATANQGSEATYESGFVIDKFPISRPNLTFSTLTVSNMSPEDSSIYLCSVDAGPGTEAFFGQGTRLTVV.

This clonotype has more than one count but fewer than ten. CDR3 in amino acids: CSVETPSTDTQYF. DNA for the CDR3: TGCAGCGTTGAAACTCCTAGCACAGATACGCAGTATTTT. The V and J genes are TRBV29-1 and TRBJ2-3; no clear D gene. Trimming shortened V by 2 bases and J by 0 bases, and 6 bases separated the two germline ends. This CDR3 region has 13 residues. Germline assignment: CDR1 SQVTM and CDR2 ANQGSEA.

The sample holds a few counts of this clonotype. The CDR3, as DNA: TGTGCCAGCAGCCGCCGCCGGGGGGGAAAAGAGACCCAGTACTTC. Translated: CASSRRRGGKETQYF. The chain combines TRBV7-2 with TRBJ2-5; TRBD2 matches at 8 bases. CDR1 SGHTA and CDR2 FQGNSA come from the germline V gene. The CDR3 covers 15 residues. V lost 5 bases to trimming and J lost 3 bases; unmatched junction nucleotides: 8.

There are a few counts of this clonotype. The V gene is TRBV15, the J gene TRBJ2-3, with D possibly called TRBD1 or TRBD2 (5 bases each). This CDR3 spans 17 amino acids. Germline CDR1 is LNHNV and CDR2 is YYDKDF (reference sequence). V dropped 0 bases and J dropped 6 bases, with 19 bases sitting between them. CDR3 residues: CATSRDSRLGKGDTQYF. DNA of the CDR3: TGTGCCACCAGCAGAGATTCCAGACTCGGGAAGGGGGATACGCAGTATTTT.

The chain links TRBV12-3 or TRBV12-4 to TRBJ1-2; 7 bases fit TRBD1. Trimming took 0 bases from V and 7 from J; bases not matched to a gene: 8. The CDR3 extends over 15 amino acids. Here the CDR3 DNA reads TGTGCCAGCAGTTTAGCACGACAGGGAGAGCGTGGCTACACCTTC. The encoded protein is CASSLARQGERGYTF.

This clonotype has only one observation. V usage is TRBV5-6 and J usage is TRBJ2-3; D could derive from TRBD1 or TRBD2 (5 bases each). This CDR3 has 14 amino acids. V lost 2 bases, J lost 2 bases, and 9 bases lay in between. Germline values: CDR1 SGHDT, CDR2 YYEEEE. CDR3 in DNA: TGTGCCAGCAGCTTACCCGGGGCCACAGATACGCAGTATTTT. It translates to CASSLPGATDTQYF. The full variable domain, its missing parts supplied by reference TRBV5-6 and TRBJ2-3, is DAGVTQSPTHLIKTRGQQVTLRCSPKSGHDTVSWYQQALGQGPQFIFQYYEEEERQRGNFPDRFSGHQFPNYSSELNVNALLLGDSALYLCASSLPGATDTQYFGPGTRLTVL.

As concerns this clonotype: A read error may produce the germline difference seen at one junction end. The J gene is TRBJ1-2, the V gene TRBV14; the D is unclear. Germline CDR1 is SGHDN and CDR2 is FVKESK. CDR3 length: 13 amino acids. DNA of the CDR3: TGTGCCAGCGGCCAAGATCCCATCTATGGCTGCACCTTC. Its translation: CASGQDPIYGCTF.

This clonotype occurred a few times. This chain connects TRBV12-3 or TRBV12-4 to TRBJ2-7; D may correspond to TRBD1 or TRBD2 (5 bases each). V lost 6 bases and J 1 base, leaving 13 bases between the germline ends. This CDR3 has 14 amino acids. The CDR3 DNA reads TGTGCCAGCAGGGGGTTGGGGGAGTCCTACGAGCAGTACTTC. Encoded protein: CASRGLGESYEQYF.

V is TRBV5-1 and J is TRBJ2-7; TRBD1 is a possible D gene (5 bases). CDR3 length: 14 amino acids. V shed 2 bases and J shed 3 bases, with 12 bases lying between them. Germline assignment: CDR1 SGHRS and CDR2 YFSETQ. The DNA for the CDR3 is TGCGCCAGCAGCTTCGCCTCGCAGGGCTACGAGCAGTACTTC. Its protein product is CASSFASQGYEQYF.

This chain joins TRBV25-1 and TRBJ1-1; D not certain. CDR3 size: 14 residues. V shed 3 bases and J shed 6 bases, with 14 bases lying between them. CDR1 is MGHDK, CDR2 SYGVNS, per germline. In DNA, the CDR3 is TGTGCCAGCAGTGAGACGCGGGGTGGCCCTGAAGCTTTCTTT. It encodes CASSETRGGPEAFF.

This chain connects TRBV20-1 to TRBJ1-1; 8 positions agree with TRBD1. The V gene end was trimmed by 2 bases and the J gene end by 4 bases; junction bases not matched to a gene: 3. Germline assignment: CDR1 DFQATT and CDR2 SNEGSKA (reference sequence). The CDR3 sequence is 13 residues long. For the CDR3, the DNA is TGCAGTGCTAGACCAGGACAGGGCACTGAAGCTTTCTTT. Amino acids: CSARPGQGTEAFF.

V gene TRBV10-3 combines with J gene TRBJ2-7; TRBD1 or TRBD2 may be the D gene (6 bases each). The CDR3 is 12 residues long. V was shortened by 2 bases and J by 6 bases, with 8 bases between the two germline ends. Germline values: CDR1 ENHRY, CDR2 SYGVKD. CDR3 sequence: CAISEGGREQYF. DNA for the CDR3: TGTGCCATCAGTGAGGGGGGGCGCGAGCAGTACTTC.

This clonotype was seen a handful of times. The chain carries TRBV15 and TRBJ2-5; D gene uncertain. V lost 3 bases and J lost 1, with 12 bases in between. The CDR3 is 15 amino acids. Germline loops: CDR1 LNHNV, CDR2 YYDKDF (reference sequence). CDR3 nucleotide sequence: TGTGCCACCAGCAGGGGCCATACGATCCAAGAGACCCAGTACTTC. Protein sequence: CATSRGHTIQETQYF. The variable domain in full, completed from reference TRBV15 and TRBJ2-5, reads DAMVIQNPRYQVTQFGKPVTLSCSQTLNHNVMYWYQQKSSQAPKLLFHYYDKDFNNEADTPDNFQSRRPNTSFCFLDIRSPGLGDTAMYLCATSRGHTIQETQYFGPGTRLLVL.

The table lists this clonotype with a few counts. The rearrangement links TRBV7-9 to TRBJ2-7, with D tentatively TRBD1 (5 bases). Germline V CDR1 and CDR2: SEHNR, FQNEAQ (reference sequence). V was clipped by 5 bases and J by 2 bases, with 10 bases between them. The CDR3 is 13 amino acids. The CDR3 nucleotides read TGTGCCAGCAGCCAGGACACGACCTACGAGCAGTACTTC. Protein: CASSQDTTYEQYF.

The chain has TRBV20-1 and TRBJ1-2; TRBD1 aligns across 7 bases. Germline CDR1 reads DFQATT; CDR2 reads SNEGSKA (reference sequence). This CDR3 is 12 amino acids long. Trimming removed 4 bases from V and 4 bases from J; junction bases left unmatched: 3. In DNA, the CDR3 is TGCAGTGCTAAACAGGGGAGCTATGGCTACACCTTC. The encoded protein is CSAKQGSYGYTF.

This clonotype was detected only a few times. The chain is built from TRBV20-1 and TRBJ1-6; D call uncertain. Trimming pared 5 bases from V and 7 bases from J, leaving 15 bases between. Per germline, CDR1 DFQATT and CDR2 SNEGSKA (reference sequence). CDR3 length: 14 residues. The CDR3 DNA reads as TGCAGTGCTTCCCGGGCCACGCGCAATTCACCCCTCCACTTT. It codes for CSASRATRNSPLHF.

This clonotype was observed a few times. This chain connects TRBV6-5 to TRBJ2-1; 8 bases line up with TRBD2. CDR1 is MNHEY, CDR2 SVGAGI, per germline. This CDR3 has 13 amino acids. Trimming removed 4 bases from V and 9 bases from J; junction bases left unmatched: 5. In nucleotides, the CDR3 is TGTGCCAGCAGTTTCGGACTAGCCGGTGAGCAGTTCTTC. This codes for CASSFGLAGEQFF.

V usage is TRBV5-1 and J usage is TRBJ1-6; 8 bases align to TRBD1. The CDR3 runs to 15 residues. Losses at the gene ends were 4 bases for V and 10 bases for J; bases not matched to a gene: 10. Germline CDR1 and CDR2: SGHRS and YFSETQ. The CDR3 DNA follows: TGCGCCAGCAGCCAGGATGAGACAGGGGTCTCACCCCTCCACTTT. It specifies CASSQDETGVSPLHF.

This clonotype was counted only a few times. This chain uses TRBV24-1 with TRBJ2-7; D ambiguous. Trimming removed 3 bases at V and 3 bases at J, with 8 bases between. CDR1 is KGHDR and CDR2 is SFDVKD in the germline V gene. This CDR3 is 13 amino acids long. The CDR3 here is CATSDLDGYEQYF. The CDR3 region has the DNA TGTGCCACCAGTGATCTTGACGGCTACGAGCAGTACTTC.